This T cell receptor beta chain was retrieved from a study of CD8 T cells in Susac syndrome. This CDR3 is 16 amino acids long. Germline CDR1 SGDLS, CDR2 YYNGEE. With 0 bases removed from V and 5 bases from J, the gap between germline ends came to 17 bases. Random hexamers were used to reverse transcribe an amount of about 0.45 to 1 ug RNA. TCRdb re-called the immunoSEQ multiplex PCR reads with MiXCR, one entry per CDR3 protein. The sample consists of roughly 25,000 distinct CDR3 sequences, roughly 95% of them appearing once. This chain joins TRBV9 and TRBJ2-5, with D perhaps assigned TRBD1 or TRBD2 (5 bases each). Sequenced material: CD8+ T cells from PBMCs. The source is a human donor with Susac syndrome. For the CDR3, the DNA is TGTGCCAGCAGCGTAGGTTCGAGGGGCGAGGAGGAGACCCAGTACTTC. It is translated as CASSVGSRGEEETQYF.